Below, 22 T cell receptor beta chains from the same sample are listed, as sequenced in a study of early T cells in non-severe SARS-CoV-2 infection. Each CDR3 protein is one row after TCRdb ran MiXCR on the 5' RACE reads. The top ten hold around 3% of the sample, which has approximately 76,000 distinct CDR3 sequences, more than 13% seen once. Sequencing used whole blood. These receptors came from an adult who was a healthcare worker with PCR-confirmed SARS-CoV-2 infection or an uninfected control (not recorded which).

This clonotype came up a few times. The chain is built from TRBV27 and TRBJ1-5, with TRBD1 matching over 7 bases. CDR1 and CDR2 from the germline V gene are MNHEY and SMNVEV (reference sequence). J lost 5 bases, V lost 0 bases, and 7 bases had no gene match. The CDR3 totals 16 residues. CDR3 amino acids: CASSLSIQGEDQPQHF. The CDR3 DNA follows: TGTGCCAGCAGTTTATCGATCCAGGGGGAGGATCAGCCCCAGCATTTT.

This clonotype was seen a few times. V usage is TRBV27 and J usage is TRBJ1-1; no clear D. Per the germline V gene, CDR1 is MNHEY and CDR2 is SMNVEV (reference sequence). Trimming shortened V by 5 bases and J by 1 base, and 11 bases separated the two germline ends. This CDR3 is built from 14 residues. The CDR3: CASSPVGRNTEAFF. The CDR3 DNA reads as TGTGCCAGCAGTCCGGTAGGCAGGAACACTGAAGCTTTCTTT.

This clonotype was seen a few times. The rearrangement uses TRBV6-6 and TRBJ2-7; 9 positions match TRBD2. This CDR3 has 18 amino acids. CDR1 and CDR2 from the germline V gene are MNHNY and SVGAGI (reference sequence). Losses at the gene ends were 4 bases for V and 0 bases for J; bases not matched to a gene: 13. CDR3 sequence reads: CASSSSGSGGFSSYEQYF. CDR3 in DNA: TGTGCCAGCAGTTCCTCAGGGAGCGGGGGGTTTAGCTCCTACGAGCAGTACTTC.

The chain uses TRBV30 and TRBJ2-7; 8 bases agree with TRBD2. Germline CDR1 is GTSNPN and CDR2 is SVGIG (reference sequence). There are 13 residues in the CDR3. CDR3 sequence reads: CALQPGGVHEQYF. Written as DNA, the CDR3 is TGTGCACTACAACCGGGAGGGGTCCACGAGCAGTACTTC. Looking up the rest from reference TRBV30 and TRBJ2-7 gives the full variable domain: SQTIHQWPATLVQPVGSPLSLECTVEGTSNPNLYWYRQAAGRGLQLLFYSVGIGQISSEVPQNLSASRPQDRQFILSSKKLLLSDSGFYLCALQPGGVHEQYFGPGTRLTVT.

This chain connects TRBV29-1 to TRBJ2-7, with TRBD2 matching 8 bases. J lost 5 bases, V lost 6 bases, and 3 bases had no gene match. The length of the CDR3 is 11 residues. In germline, CDR1 is SQVTM, CDR2 ANQGSEA. The CDR3 DNA reads as TGCAGCGTCCGAGCGGGAGACGAGCAGTACTTC. It is translated as CSVRAGDEQYF.

The V call is TRBV6-6, the J call TRBJ2-2; TRBD1 agrees at 7 bases. CDR1 and CDR2 from the germline V gene are MNHNY and SVGAGI (reference sequence). After removal of 4 bases from V and 11 bases from J, the junction contained 16 bases not matched to a gene. This CDR3 has 16 residues. This CDR3 reads CASSWDSRSTGFELFF. The CDR3 DNA follows: TGTGCCAGCAGTTGGGACAGCCGCTCAACTGGTTTCGAGCTGTTTTTT.

The chain combines TRBV10-1 with TRBJ2-3; no clear D gene. The ends were cut back, 4 bases at V and 8 bases at J, with 19 bases in the middle. The germline V gene encodes CDR1 WNHNN and CDR2 SYGVQD (reference sequence). The CDR3 runs to 15 residues. The CDR3 DNA reads TGCGCCAGCAGTGCGCAGGACCTTGGGATGGGTACGCAGTATTTT. It codes for CASSAQDLGMGTQYF.

This clonotype was observed at least ten times. The chain carries TRBV11-2 and TRBJ2-7, with no clear D. The CDR3 length is 11 residues. CDR1 is SGHAT and CDR2 is FQNNGV in the germline V gene. Between the trimmed V and J ends, which lost 2 bases and 5 bases, there was a span of 4 bases. The chain's CDR3 is CASSLNHEQYF. The CDR3 DNA reads as TGTGCCAGCAGCTTAAATCACGAGCAGTACTTC.

V is TRBV7-2 and J is TRBJ1-3, with 8 bases identical to TRBD1. CDR3 length: 17 residues. Germline V CDR1 and CDR2: SGHTA, FQGNSA. V shed 5 bases, J shed 0 bases, and the junction held 9 bases outside the gene matches. CDR3 nucleotide sequence: TGTGCCAGCAGCAAACCGACAGGGGACACCTCTGGAAACACCATATATTTT. The encoded protein is CASSKPTGDTSGNTIYF. Supplemented by reference TRBV7-2 and TRBJ1-3, the full variable domain reads GAGVSQSPSNKVTEKGKDVELRCDPISGHTALYWYRQSLGQGLEFLIYFQGNSAPDKSGLPSDRFSAERTGGSVSTLTIQRTQQEDSAVYLCASSKPTGDTSGNTIYFGEGSWLTVV.

This clonotype was seen ten or more times. The rearrangement links TRBV29-1 to TRBJ1-1; no clear D. The V gene lost 3 bases and the J gene lost 1 base, with 3 bases spanning the gap. The germline V gene encodes CDR1 SQVTM and CDR2 ANQGSEA. The CDR3 totals 11 residues. This CDR3 is CSVDGNTEAFF. CDR3 sequence (DNA): TGCAGCGTTGACGGGAACACTGAAGCTTTCTTT.

This clonotype was observed many times. The chain links TRBV11-3 to TRBJ1-1; tentative D call: TRBD1 (6 bases). The CDR3 runs 13 residues. V shed 6 bases and J shed 6 bases, with 14 bases lying between them. The germline V gene encodes CDR1 SGHNT and CDR2 YENEEA. The CDR3 sequence: CASRIGGLAEAFF. CDR3 nucleotide sequence: TGTGCCAGCAGGATCGGGGGGCTTGCTGAAGCTTTCTTT. Complete variable domain (other parts from reference TRBV11-3 and TRBJ1-1): EAGVVQSPRYKIIEKKQPVAFWCNPISGHNTLYWYLQNLGQGPELLIRYENEEAVDDSQLPKDRFSAERLKGVDSTLKIQPAELGDSAVYLCASRIGGLAEAFFGQGTRLTVV.

The CDR3 DNA reads as TGCAGCGTTGATGAGGGAGTACAAGAGACCCAGTACTTC. It codes for CSVDEGVQETQYF. V gene TRBV29-1 combines with J gene TRBJ2-5; D is perhaps TRBD2 (5 bases). Germline loops: CDR1 SQVTM, CDR2 ANQGSEA. V dropped 3 bases and J dropped 2 bases, with 10 bases sitting between them. This CDR3 spans 13 amino acids.

This clonotype has ten or more counts. Sequence at one end of the junction differs from germline and may be a read error. This sequence joins TRBV7-7 and TRBJ2-1; 10 bases line up with TRBD2. This CDR3 region has 15 residues. Germline V CDR1 and CDR2: SSHAT, FNYEAQ (reference sequence). CDR3 DNA: TGTGCTAGCAGCTTAGGGCTAGCGGGAGTCGGTGAGCAGTTCTTC. This translates into CASSLGLAGVGEQFF.

This clonotype has at least ten counts. V is TRBV18 and J is TRBJ2-5; 7 nucleotides line up with TRBD2. Per germline, CDR1 KGHSH and CDR2 LQKENI. Trimming cost V 1 base and J 3 bases; bases outside gene matches: 2. The CDR3 is made up of 14 amino acids. The CDR3 protein is CASSPLAGEETQYF. The CDR3 nucleotides read TGTGCCAGCTCACCACTTGCGGGAGAAGAGACCCAGTACTTC.

The table lists this clonotype with many counts. The J gene is TRBJ2-2, the V gene TRBV7-9; 8 bases match TRBD1. There are 16 residues in the CDR3. V was clipped by 5 bases and J by 4 bases; unmatched bases: 9. Germline V gene data show CDR1 as SEHNR and CDR2 as FQNEAQ (reference sequence). In DNA, the CDR3 is TGTGCCAGCAGCGAGCGACAGGGGCGGAGCACCGGGGAGCTGTTTTTT. This sequence encodes CASSERQGRSTGELFF.

This clonotype was picked up many times. V gene TRBV6-6 combines with J gene TRBJ1-4, with TRBD1 matching over 7 bases. The CDR3 is 13 amino acids. The germline V gene has CDR1 MNHNY and CDR2 SVGAGI (reference sequence). V lost 6 bases, J lost 7 bases, and 5 bases stayed unmatched. In nucleotides, the CDR3 is TGTGCCAGCAGCCAGACAGGGAGTGAAAAACTGTTTTTT. Amino acid sequence: CASSQTGSEKLFF.

This clonotype showed up just a few times. This rearrangement joins TRBV27 to TRBJ2-3; 8 nucleotides agree with TRBD1. With 3 bases clipped from V and 4 bases from J, the junction kept 3 bases outside the gene matches. From germline, CDR1 is MNHEY and CDR2 SMNVEV (reference sequence). This CDR3 has 14 residues. CDR3 bases: TGTGCCAGCAGTTTCCAGGGGGCAGCAGATACGCAGTATTTT. It yields the protein CASSFQGAADTQYF.

This clonotype was detected many times. V usage is TRBV7-6 and J usage is TRBJ2-5; 10 bases map to TRBD2. Germline CDR1 SGHVS, CDR2 FNYEAQ. Trimming at V came to 1 base and at J to 2 bases, leaving 4 bases not matched to a gene. The CDR3 consists of 16 residues. CDR3 residues: CASSLGASGGQETQYF. For the CDR3, the DNA is TGTGCCAGCAGCTTAGGGGCTAGCGGGGGTCAAGAGACCCAGTACTTC.

This clonotype showed up many times. The chain recombines TRBV6-5 with TRBJ2-1, with 10 bases lining up with TRBD1. Germline V lookup: CDR1 MNHEY, CDR2 SVGAGI. Trimming took 0 bases from V and 4 from J; bases not matched to a gene: 6. The CDR3 totals 17 residues. The chain's CDR3 is CASSYSDRGPLYNEQFF. The CDR3 DNA is TGTGCCAGCAGTTACTCAGACAGGGGGCCCCTATACAATGAGCAGTTCTTC.

In its sample, this clonotype was seen a few times. The chain employs TRBV7-9 and TRBJ1-6, with 12 bases lining up with TRBD1. Germline V lookup: CDR1 SEHNR, CDR2 FQNEAQ (reference sequence). The ends lost 3 bases at V and 7 bases at J; junction bases unmatched: 1. This CDR3 has 15 residues. CDR3 DNA sequence: TGTGCCAGCAGCTTGGGACAGGGGGCAAATTCACCCCTCCACTTT. This translates into CASSLGQGANSPLHF.

The rearrangement uses TRBV28 and TRBJ1-5, with D unclear. Between the trimmed V and J ends, which lost 6 bases and 4 bases, there was a span of 7 bases. This CDR3 comprises 12 residues. The V gene's germline CDR1 is MDHEN and CDR2 SYDVKM. The CDR3 DNA reads as TGTGCCAGCAGGGGGAGTAATCAGCCCCAGCATTTT. The encoded protein is CASRGSNQPQHF.

The table lists this clonotype with many counts. This sequence joins TRBV10-2 and TRBJ1-1; D may be TRBD1 (5 bases). This CDR3 contains 15 residues. Germline assignment: CDR1 WSHSY and CDR2 SAAADI. With 0 bases removed from V and 5 bases from J, the gap between germline ends came to 13 bases. DNA for the CDR3: TGCGCCAGCAGTGAGTCCAGGGCGGACGGGACTGAAGCTTTCTTT. This sequence encodes CASSESRADGTEAFF.